A single TCR beta chain is shown here with its context. Its antigen is unknown. 13 Jbeta primers and 60 Vbeta primers were used for the PCR. The protocol was immunoSEQ multiplex PCR, while the TCRdb copy is restricted to in-frame clones and leaves out a portion. The repertoire includes 130,000 or so clones, roughly 86% of them detected once, and about 1.7% sits in the top ten. The CDR3 covers 15 residues. Germline lookup yields CDR1 LGHNT and CDR2 FRNRAP. V lost 6 bases to trimming and J lost 7 bases; unmatched junction nucleotides: 9. The data were obtained in a study of cytomegalovirus exposure and HLA in healthy donors. Study results and limitations: In presence/absence analyses, roughly uniform sequencing depth across donors was assumed. Altogether, 150 to 200 TCR beta chains were recorded as cytomegalovirus-associated. Relative to equally common others, HLA-associated TCR beta chains showed greater clonal expansion in a later analysis.

The sample consisted of PBMCs. V and J are TRBV12-5 and TRBJ2-1, with TRBD1 identical over 10 bases. The sequence came from a man younger than 35 in good health and CMV-seronegative. The CDR3, as DNA: TGTGCTAGTGGCCCGAAGCCGGGACAGGGGAATGAGCAGTTCTTC. This gives the protein CASGPKPGQGNEQFF.